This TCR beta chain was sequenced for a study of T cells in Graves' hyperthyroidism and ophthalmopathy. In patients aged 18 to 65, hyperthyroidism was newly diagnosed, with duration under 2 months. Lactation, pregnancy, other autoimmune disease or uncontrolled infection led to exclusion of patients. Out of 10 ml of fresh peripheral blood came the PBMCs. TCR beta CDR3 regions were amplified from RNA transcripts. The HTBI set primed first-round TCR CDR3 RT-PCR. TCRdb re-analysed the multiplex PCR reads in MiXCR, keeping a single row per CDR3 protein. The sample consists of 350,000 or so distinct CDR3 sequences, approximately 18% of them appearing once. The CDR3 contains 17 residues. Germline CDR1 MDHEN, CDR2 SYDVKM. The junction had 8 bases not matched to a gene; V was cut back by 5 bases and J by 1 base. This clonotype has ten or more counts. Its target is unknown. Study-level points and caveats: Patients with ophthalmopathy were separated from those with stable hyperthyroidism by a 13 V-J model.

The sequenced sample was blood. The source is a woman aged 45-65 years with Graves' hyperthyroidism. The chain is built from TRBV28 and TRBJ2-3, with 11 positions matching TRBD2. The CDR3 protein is CASSMPGLAVGTDTQYF. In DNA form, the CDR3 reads TGTGCCAGCAGTATGCCGGGACTAGCGGTAGGCACAGATACGCAGTATTTT.